The 12 T cell receptor beta chains presented below share a single source sample, sequenced in a study of cytomegalovirus exposure and HLA in healthy donors. The PCR used 60 Vbeta and 13 Jbeta primers. Clones were sequenced by immunoSEQ multiplex PCR, and TCRdb holds only the in-frame ones, with some missing. The top ten clones hold approximately 4.8% of a sample with more than 85,000 clones, approximately 64% of them seen once. The source material was PBMCs. These TCRs come from a human donor in good health.

This clone was seen a handful of times. The gene calls are TRBV28 and TRBJ2-1, with D tentatively TRBD2 (5 bases). The germline gives CDR1 MDHEN, CDR2 SYDVKM. The CDR3 sequence is 14 residues long. Trimming removed 3 bases from V and 4 bases from J, with 10 bases in between. The CDR3 DNA reads TGTGCCAGCAGTTTCGGGGTGGGGTACAATGAGCAGTTCTTC. Its protein is CASSFGVGYNEQFF.

V and J are TRBV25-1 and TRBJ2-2; 7 bases map to TRBD2. Germline CDR1 MGHDK, CDR2 SYGVNS. This CDR3 comprises 15 residues. V was pared by 8 bases and J by 6 bases, with 12 bases of the junction left unmatched. The CDR3 DNA follows: TGTGCCAGCCCTCAGGGAGGGTTTGAGGCCGGGGAGCTGTTTTTT. This translates into CASPQGGFEAGELFF.

V and J are TRBV7-9 and TRBJ2-5; possible D gene TRBD1, 6 bases. The CDR3 has 14 amino acids. The germline CDR1 and CDR2 sequences are SEHNR and FQNEAQ (reference sequence). The V end lost 5 bases, the J end lost 4 bases, and 14 bases lay between the germline ends. CDR3 protein: CASSARTEGETQYF. CDR3 DNA sequence: TGTGCCAGCAGCGCTCGGACAGAAGGAGAGACCCAGTACTTC.

The genes are TRBV28 and TRBJ2-7, with a possible D match to TRBD2 (6 bases). The CDR3 is 14 residues long. V was trimmed by 7 bases and J by 6 bases, leaving 19 bases between them. Germline V gives CDR1 MDHEN, CDR2 SYDVKM. CDR3 region: CASTSAGGTREQYF. Here the CDR3 DNA reads TGTGCCAGCACCTCGGCTGGGGGGACTCGCGAGCAGTACTTC.

This chain links TRBV14 with TRBJ2-5; TRBD1 might be the D (5 bases). The CDR3 covers 15 residues. V was shortened by 0 bases and J by 3 bases, with 11 bases between the two germline ends. Germline V gene sequence: CDR1 SGHDN, CDR2 FVKESK. CDR3 coding DNA: TGTGCCAGCAGCCAAGATATCTTCAGGGAAGAGACCCAGTACTTC. This codes for CASSQDIFREETQYF. The variable domain in full, with the rest retrieved from reference TRBV14 and TRBJ2-5, is EAGVTQFPSHSVIEKGQTVTLRCDPISGHDNLYWYRRVMGKEIKFLLHFVKESKQDESGMPNNRFLAERTGGTYSTLKVQPAELEDSGVYFCASSQDIFREETQYFGPGTRLLVL.

The chain couples TRBV7-8 to TRBJ2-1, with 11 nucleotides matching TRBD2. This CDR3 region has 16 residues. V shed 3 bases, J shed 1 base, and the junction held 2 bases outside the gene matches. Germline V gives CDR1 SGHVS, CDR2 FQNEAQ. CDR3 DNA sequence: TGTGCCAGCAGCTTGCTAGCGGGAGGATCCTACAATGAGCAGTTCTTC. The encoded protein is CASSLLAGGSYNEQFF.

The V and J genes are TRBV27 and TRBJ1-5; unclear D gene. The CDR3 totals 12 residues. In germline, CDR1 is MNHEY, CDR2 SMNVEV (reference sequence). V lost 8 bases and J 3 bases, leaving 8 bases between the germline ends. Here the CDR3 DNA reads TGTGCCAGCGGGCCGATCAATCAGCCCCAGCATTTT. Its translation is CASGPINQPQHF.

This clone was observed a single time. The chain joins TRBV5-1 to TRBJ2-2; TRBD1 matches at 9 bases. The CDR3 is made up of 16 amino acids. Trimming at V came to 4 bases and at J to 3 bases, leaving 7 bases not matched to a gene. Germline V gene lookup returns CDR1 SGHRS and CDR2 YFSETQ. Written as DNA, the CDR3 is TGCGCCAGCAGCGGTCCGGGACAGGGCCACACCGGGGAGCTGTTTTTT. Its translation is CASSGPGQGHTGELFF.

V and J are TRBV27 and TRBJ2-3; the D is unclear. The germline gives CDR1 MNHEY, CDR2 SMNVEV (reference sequence). Trimming stripped 5 bases from V and 0 bases from J, with 3 bases between. This CDR3 contains 12 residues. DNA of the CDR3: TGTGCCAGCAGTCCGAGCACAGATACGCAGTATTTT. As protein: CASSPSTDTQYF.

The CDR3 sequence is CASSPTGGLSYEQYF. The CDR3 DNA reads TGTGCCAGCAGCCCCACAGGGGGTCTCTCCTACGAGCAGTACTTC. The rearrangement joins TRBV7-9 to TRBJ2-7; 8 nucleotides match TRBD1. CDR3 size: 15 residues. Germline V gene sequence: CDR1 SEHNR, CDR2 FQNEAQ (reference sequence). V dropped 5 bases and J dropped 0; count of bases not matched to a gene: 6. The variable domain in full, completed from reference TRBV7-9 and TRBJ2-7, reads DTGVSQNPRHKITKRGQNVTFRCDPISEHNRLYWYRQTLGQGPEFLTYFQNEAQLEKSRLLSDRFSAERPKGSFSTLEIQRTEQGDSAMYLCASSPTGGLSYEQYFGPGTRLTVT.

As to this clone: A junction end diverges from the germline sequence, so it may reflect a read error. The chain carries TRBV30 and TRBJ2-3; 7 bases match TRBD2. Germline values: CDR1 GTSNPN, CDR2 SVGIG (reference sequence). CDR3 size: 14 residues. CDR3 residues: CAWSVASGKGTRYF. CDR3 in DNA: TGTGCCTGGAGTGTGGCCAGCGGGAAGGGTACGCGGTATTTT.

This chain connects TRBV27 to TRBJ2-5; 9 nucleotides match TRBD2. Looked up from germline, CDR1 is MNHEY and CDR2 is SMNVEV (reference sequence). The V segment lost 2 bases and the J segment 5 bases; nucleotides outside the gene matches: 12. CDR3 length equals 17 residues. CDR3 DNA: TGTGCCAGCAGTTTAAGAGGAATTAGCGGGAGCAGGGAGACCCAGTACTTC. It codes for CASSLRGISGSRETQYF.